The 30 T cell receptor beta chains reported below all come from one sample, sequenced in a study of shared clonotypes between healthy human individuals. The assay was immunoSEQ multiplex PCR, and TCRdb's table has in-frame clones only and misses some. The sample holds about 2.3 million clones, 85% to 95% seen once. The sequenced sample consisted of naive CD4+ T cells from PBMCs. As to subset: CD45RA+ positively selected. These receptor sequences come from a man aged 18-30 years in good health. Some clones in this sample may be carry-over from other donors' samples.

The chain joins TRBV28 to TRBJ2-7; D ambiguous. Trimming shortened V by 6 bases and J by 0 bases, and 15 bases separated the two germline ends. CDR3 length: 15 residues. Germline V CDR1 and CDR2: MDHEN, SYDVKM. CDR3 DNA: TGTGCCAGCAGCATCCGAACCCGGGTCTCCTACGAGCAGTACTTC. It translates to CASSIRTRVSYEQYF.

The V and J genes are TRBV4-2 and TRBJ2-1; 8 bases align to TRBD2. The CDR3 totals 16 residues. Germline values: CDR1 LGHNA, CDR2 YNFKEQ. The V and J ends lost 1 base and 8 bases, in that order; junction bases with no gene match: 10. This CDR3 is CASSQVASGSLYEQFF. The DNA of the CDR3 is TGTGCCAGCAGCCAAGTCGCCAGCGGGAGTCTCTATGAGCAGTTCTTC.

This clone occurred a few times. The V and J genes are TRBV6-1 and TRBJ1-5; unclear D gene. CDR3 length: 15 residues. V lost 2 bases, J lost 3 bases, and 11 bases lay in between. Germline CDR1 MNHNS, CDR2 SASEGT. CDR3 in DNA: TGTGCCAGCAGTGAACGGCAGACCGACAATCAGCCCCAGCATTTT. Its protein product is CASSERQTDNQPQHF.

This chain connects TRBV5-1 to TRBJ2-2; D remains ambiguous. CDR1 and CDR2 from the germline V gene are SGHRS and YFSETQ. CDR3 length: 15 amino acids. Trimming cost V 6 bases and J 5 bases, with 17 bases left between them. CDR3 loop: CASTSGPGGTGELFF. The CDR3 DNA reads TGCGCCAGCACCTCGGGCCCGGGTGGGACCGGGGAGCTGTTTTTT.

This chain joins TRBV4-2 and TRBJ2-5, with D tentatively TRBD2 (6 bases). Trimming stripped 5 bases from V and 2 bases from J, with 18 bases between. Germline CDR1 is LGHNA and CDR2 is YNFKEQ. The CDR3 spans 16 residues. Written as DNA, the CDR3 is TGTGCCAGCAGCGGCAAGGACTATCCCTTTCAAGAGACCCAGTACTTC. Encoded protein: CASSGKDYPFQETQYF.

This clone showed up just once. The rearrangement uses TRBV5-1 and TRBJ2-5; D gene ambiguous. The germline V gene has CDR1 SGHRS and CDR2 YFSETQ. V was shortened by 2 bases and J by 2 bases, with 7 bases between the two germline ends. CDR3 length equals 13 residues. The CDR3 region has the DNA TGCGCCAGCAGCTTTATAGGTCAAGAGACCCAGTACTTC. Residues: CASSFIGQETQYF. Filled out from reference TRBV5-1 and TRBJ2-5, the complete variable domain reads KAGVTQTPRYLIKTRGQQVTLSCSPISGHRSVSWYQQTPGQGLQFLFEYFSETQRNKGNFPGRFSGRQFSNSRSEMNVSTLELGDSALYLCASSFIGQETQYFGPGTRLLVL.

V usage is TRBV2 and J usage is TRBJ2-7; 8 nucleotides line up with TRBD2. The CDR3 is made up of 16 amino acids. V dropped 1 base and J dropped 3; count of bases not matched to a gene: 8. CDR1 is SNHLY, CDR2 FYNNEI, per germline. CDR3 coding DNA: TGTGCCAGCAGTGAAGAGCGCCCGGGACTAGTCTACGAGCAGTACTTC. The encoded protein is CASSEERPGLVYEQYF.

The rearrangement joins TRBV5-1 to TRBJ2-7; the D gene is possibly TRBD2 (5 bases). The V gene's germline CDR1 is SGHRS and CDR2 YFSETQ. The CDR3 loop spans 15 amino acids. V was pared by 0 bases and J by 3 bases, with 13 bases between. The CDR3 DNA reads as TGCGCCAGCAGCTTGGTGGGAGCCGACCACTACGAGCAGTACTTC. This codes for CASSLVGADHYEQYF. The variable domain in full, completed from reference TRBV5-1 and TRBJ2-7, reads KAGVTQTPRYLIKTRGQQVTLSCSPISGHRSVSWYQQTPGQGLQFLFEYFSETQRNKGNFPGRFSGRQFSNSRSEMNVSTLELGDSALYLCASSLVGADHYEQYFGPGTRLTVT.

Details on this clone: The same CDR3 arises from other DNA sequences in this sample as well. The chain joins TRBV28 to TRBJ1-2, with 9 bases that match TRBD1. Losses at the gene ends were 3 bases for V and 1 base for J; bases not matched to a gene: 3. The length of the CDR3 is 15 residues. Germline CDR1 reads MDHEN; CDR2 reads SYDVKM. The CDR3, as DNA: TGTGCCAGCAGTTTTGGGGGACAGGGTAACTATGGCTACACCTTC. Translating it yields CASSFGGQGNYGYTF.

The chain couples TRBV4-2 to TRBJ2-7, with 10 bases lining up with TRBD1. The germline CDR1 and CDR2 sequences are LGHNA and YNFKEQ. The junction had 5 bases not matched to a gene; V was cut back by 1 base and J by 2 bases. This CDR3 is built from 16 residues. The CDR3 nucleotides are TGTGCCAGCAGCCAAGTTCCCGGGACAGGGGCCTACGAGCAGTACTTC. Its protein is CASSQVPGTGAYEQYF.

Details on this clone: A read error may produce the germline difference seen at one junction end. CDR3 coding DNA: TGTGCCAGCAGCTCATCGACTAGCGGGAGTTCGATTTTT. It yields the protein CASSSSTSGSSIF. This chain links TRBV7-3 with TRBJ2-3; 12 bases fit TRBD2. This CDR3 region has 13 residues. Looked up from germline, CDR1 is SGHTA and CDR2 is FQGTGA.

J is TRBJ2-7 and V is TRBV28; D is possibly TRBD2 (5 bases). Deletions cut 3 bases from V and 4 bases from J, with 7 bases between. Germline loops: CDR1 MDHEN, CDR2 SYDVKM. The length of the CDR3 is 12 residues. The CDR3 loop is CASSFPGYEQYF. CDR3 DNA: TGTGCCAGCAGTTTTCCGGGGTACGAGCAGTACTTC.

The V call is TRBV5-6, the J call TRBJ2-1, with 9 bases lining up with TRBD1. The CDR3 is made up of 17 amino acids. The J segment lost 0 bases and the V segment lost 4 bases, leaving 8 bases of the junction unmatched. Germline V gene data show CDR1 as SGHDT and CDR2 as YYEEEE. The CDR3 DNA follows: TGTGCCAGCAGCCTGGACAGGGGTCAAATCTCCTACAATGAGCAGTTCTTC. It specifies CASSLDRGQISYNEQFF. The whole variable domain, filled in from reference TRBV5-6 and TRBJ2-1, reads DAGVTQSPTHLIKTRGQQVTLRCSPKSGHDTVSWYQQALGQGPQFIFQYYEEEERQRGNFPDRFSGHQFPNYSSELNVNALLLGDSALYLCASSLDRGQISYNEQFFGPGTRLTVL.

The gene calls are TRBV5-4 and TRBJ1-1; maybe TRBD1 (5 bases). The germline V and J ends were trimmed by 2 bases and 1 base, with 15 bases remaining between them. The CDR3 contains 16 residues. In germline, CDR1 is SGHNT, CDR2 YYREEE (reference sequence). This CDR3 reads CASSLPWEGPNTEAFF. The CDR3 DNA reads TGTGCCAGCAGCTTACCCTGGGAGGGACCGAACACTGAAGCTTTCTTT.

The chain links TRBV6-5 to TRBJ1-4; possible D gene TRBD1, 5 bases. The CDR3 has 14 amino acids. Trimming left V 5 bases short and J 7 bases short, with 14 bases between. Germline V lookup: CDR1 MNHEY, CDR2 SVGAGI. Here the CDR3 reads CASSRTRGGEKLFF. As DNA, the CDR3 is TGTGCCAGCAGTCGGACACGAGGCGGTGAAAAACTGTTTTTT.

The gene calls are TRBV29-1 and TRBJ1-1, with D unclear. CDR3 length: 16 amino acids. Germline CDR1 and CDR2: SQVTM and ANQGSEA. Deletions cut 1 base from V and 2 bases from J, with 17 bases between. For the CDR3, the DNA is TGCAGCGTTGAAGGGGTAGCCCGGAGTTTTAACACTGAAGCTTTCTTT. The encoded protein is CSVEGVARSFNTEAFF.

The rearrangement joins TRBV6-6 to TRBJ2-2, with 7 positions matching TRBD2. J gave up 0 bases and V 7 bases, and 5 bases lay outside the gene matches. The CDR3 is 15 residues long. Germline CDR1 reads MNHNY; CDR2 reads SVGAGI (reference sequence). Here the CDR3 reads CASNYLAANTGELFF. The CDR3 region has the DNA TGTGCCAGCAACTACCTAGCGGCGAACACCGGGGAGCTGTTTTTT.

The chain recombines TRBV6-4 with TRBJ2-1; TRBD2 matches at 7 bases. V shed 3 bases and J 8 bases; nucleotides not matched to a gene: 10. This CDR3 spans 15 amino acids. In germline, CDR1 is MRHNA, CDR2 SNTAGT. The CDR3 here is CASSDVGGSSYEQFF. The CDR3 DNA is TGTGCCAGCAGTGATGTTGGCGGGAGTAGTTATGAGCAGTTCTTC.

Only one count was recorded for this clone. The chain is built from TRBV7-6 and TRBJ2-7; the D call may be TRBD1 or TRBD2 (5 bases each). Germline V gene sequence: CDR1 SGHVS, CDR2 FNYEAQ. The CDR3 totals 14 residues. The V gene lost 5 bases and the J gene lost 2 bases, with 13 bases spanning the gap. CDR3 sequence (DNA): TGTGCCAGCAGCCTTGGGGACGGAACCTACGAGCAGTACTTC. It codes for CASSLGDGTYEQYF.

The CDR3 region has the DNA TGTGCCAGCAGCGTGAGGGGTACGGGCGAGCAGTACTTC. Protein sequence: CASSVRGTGEQYF. The chain combines TRBV9 with TRBJ2-7; D is possibly TRBD1 or TRBD2 (5 bases each). Between the trimmed V and J ends, which lost 2 bases and 6 bases, there was a span of 12 bases. The CDR3 consists of 13 residues. Looked up from germline, CDR1 is SGDLS and CDR2 is YYNGEE.

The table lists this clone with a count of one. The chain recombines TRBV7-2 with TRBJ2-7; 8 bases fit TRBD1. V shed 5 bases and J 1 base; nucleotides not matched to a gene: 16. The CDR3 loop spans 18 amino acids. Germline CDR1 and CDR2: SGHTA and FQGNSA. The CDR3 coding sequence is TGTGCCAGCAGCCCAAAGGGACAGGCTCCGATATCTTCCTACGAGCAGTACTTC. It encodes CASSPKGQAPISSYEQYF.

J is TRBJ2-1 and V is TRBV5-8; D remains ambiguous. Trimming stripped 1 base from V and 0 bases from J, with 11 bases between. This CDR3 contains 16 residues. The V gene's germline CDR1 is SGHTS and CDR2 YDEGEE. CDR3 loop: CASSLRRVRSYNEQFF. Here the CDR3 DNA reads TGTGCCAGCAGCTTGCGACGGGTCCGCTCCTACAATGAGCAGTTCTTC.

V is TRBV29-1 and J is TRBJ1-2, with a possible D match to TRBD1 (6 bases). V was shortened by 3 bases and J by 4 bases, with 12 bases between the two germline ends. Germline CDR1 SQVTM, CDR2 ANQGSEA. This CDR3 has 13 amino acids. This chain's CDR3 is CSVDQGWSYGYTF. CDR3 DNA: TGCAGCGTTGATCAGGGGTGGAGCTATGGCTACACCTTC.

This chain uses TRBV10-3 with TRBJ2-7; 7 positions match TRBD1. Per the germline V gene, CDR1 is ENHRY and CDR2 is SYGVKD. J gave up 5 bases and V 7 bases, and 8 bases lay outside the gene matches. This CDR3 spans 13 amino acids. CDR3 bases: TGTGCCATCACCAGACAGGGCGAGGACGAGCAGTACTTC. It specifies CAITRQGEDEQYF.

CDR3 sequence reads: CASSQSYYEQYF. CDR3 DNA sequence: TGTGCCAGCAGCCAAAGTTATTACGAGCAGTACTTC. This chain connects TRBV4-2 to TRBJ2-7; D gene uncertain. Germline values: CDR1 LGHNA, CDR2 YNFKEQ. With 2 bases removed from V and 4 bases from J, the gap between germline ends came to 6 bases. There are 12 residues in the CDR3.

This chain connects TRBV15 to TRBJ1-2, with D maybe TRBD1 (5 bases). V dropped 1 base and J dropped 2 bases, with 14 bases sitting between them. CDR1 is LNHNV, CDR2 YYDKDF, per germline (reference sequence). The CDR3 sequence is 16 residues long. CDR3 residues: CATSRAPYGGNYGYTF. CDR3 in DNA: TGTGCCACCAGCAGAGCCCCATACGGGGGAAACTATGGCTACACCTTC.

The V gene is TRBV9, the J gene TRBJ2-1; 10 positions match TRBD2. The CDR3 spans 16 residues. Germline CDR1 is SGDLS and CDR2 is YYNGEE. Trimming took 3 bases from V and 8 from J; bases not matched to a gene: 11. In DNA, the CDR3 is TGTGCCAGCAGCGCCCGACTAGCGGGTGGAGTTCATGAGCAGTTCTTC. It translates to CASSARLAGGVHEQFF.

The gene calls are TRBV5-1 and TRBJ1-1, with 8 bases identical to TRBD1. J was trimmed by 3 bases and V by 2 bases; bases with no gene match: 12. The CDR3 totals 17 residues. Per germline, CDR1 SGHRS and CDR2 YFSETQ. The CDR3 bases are TGCGCCAGCAGCTTTTCAGGGGGCGCTCGTCTTGACACTGAAGCTTTCTTT. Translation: CASSFSGGARLDTEAFF.

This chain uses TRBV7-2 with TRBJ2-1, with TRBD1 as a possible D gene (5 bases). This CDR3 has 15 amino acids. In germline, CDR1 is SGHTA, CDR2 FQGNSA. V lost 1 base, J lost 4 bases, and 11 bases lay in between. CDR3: CASSLGGQLYNEQFF. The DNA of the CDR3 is TGTGCCAGCAGCTTAGGCGGACAACTATACAATGAGCAGTTCTTC.

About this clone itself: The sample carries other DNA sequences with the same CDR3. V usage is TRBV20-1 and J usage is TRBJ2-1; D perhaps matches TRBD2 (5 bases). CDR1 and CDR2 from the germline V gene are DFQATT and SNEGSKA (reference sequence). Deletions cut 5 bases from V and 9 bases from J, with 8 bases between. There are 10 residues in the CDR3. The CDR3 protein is CSAGRGEQFF. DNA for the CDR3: TGCAGTGCTGGGAGAGGTGAGCAGTTCTTC.